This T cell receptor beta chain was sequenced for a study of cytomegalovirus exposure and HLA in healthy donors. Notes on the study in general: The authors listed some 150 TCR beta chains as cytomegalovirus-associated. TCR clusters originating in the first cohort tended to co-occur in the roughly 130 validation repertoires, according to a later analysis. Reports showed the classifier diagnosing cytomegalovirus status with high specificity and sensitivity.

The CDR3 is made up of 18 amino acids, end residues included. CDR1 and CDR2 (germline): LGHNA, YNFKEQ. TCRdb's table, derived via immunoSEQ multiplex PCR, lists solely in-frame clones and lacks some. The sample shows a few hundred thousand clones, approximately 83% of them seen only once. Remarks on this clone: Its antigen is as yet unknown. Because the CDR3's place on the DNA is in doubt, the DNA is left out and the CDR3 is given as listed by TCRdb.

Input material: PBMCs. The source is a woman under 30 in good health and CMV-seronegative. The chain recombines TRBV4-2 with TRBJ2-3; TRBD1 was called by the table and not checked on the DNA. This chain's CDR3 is CASSQDLPWGQGASGEYF.